The clone carrying this T cell receptor beta chain was seen a few times. The data originate from a study of blood T cells in healthy people across ages. The second PCR ran 7 to 11 cycles with a sample-barcoded 5' primer and J-beta primers. Via MiXCR, TCRdb re-called the 5' RACE reads, giving one row per CDR3 protein. The table has around 800,000 distinct CDR3 sequences, 25% to 30% seen once; the top ten hold 3%. CDR3 length: 13 amino acids. The V gene's germline CDR1 is SEHNR and CDR2 FQNEAQ (reference sequence). The germline V and J ends were trimmed by 8 bases and 2 bases, with 9 bases remaining between them. The same sample was also studied in work on T cells of mothers and their children.

The clonotype originates from a boy between 10 and 17 years old in good health. The J gene is TRBJ2-2, the V gene TRBV7-9; D call uncertain. Sample: blood. The CDR3 nucleotides read TGTGCCAGCGGGGTTCAAAACACCGGGGAGCTGTTTTTT. As protein: CASGVQNTGELFF.